This T cell receptor (beta chain) was obtained from a study of robustness of blood B and T cell sequencing (dated by TCRdb to the late 2010s). Background on the whole study: The goal of the study was to figure out the amount of peripheral blood required to reliably characterize the TCRbeta and IgG repertoires of an individual. Two replicate TCRbeta cDNA libraries were prepared from one shared RNA pool from a single 10 ml draw, serving as technical replicates. Each of the approximately 10 independently drawn blood samples had its TCRbeta and IgG repertoires measured. Here is what the overall study found, with its caveats: Every single 10 ml sample contained the 1,000 most abundant TCRbeta clonotypes from the pooled draws. Overlap of rare TCRbeta clonotypes did not improve with pooling tubes, implying much larger blood volumes would be needed to capture them. Evidence of cross-contamination, likely caused by batch processing, was seen in one pair of TCRbeta libraries, and the UMI-sequence pairs shared between the two libraries were removed. Combining 3 or 4 tubes (about 27-40 ml blood) brought coverage of the top 10,000 TCRbeta clonotypes close to saturation. Across technical replicate libraries, 90% to 95% of the top 10,000 TCRbeta clonotypes in one library were also found in the other. Immediate fractionation was required for EDTA tubes, so the use of EDTA tubes in multi-site collections was limited. The TCRbeta rarefaction curves did not fully level off, which suggests under-sequencing or many low-abundance clonotypes.

The CDR3 goes from the cysteine to the phenylalanine over 19 residues. Just the 57-base CDR3 DNA is kept, in frame starting at base 1. A distance of 26 bases separates the germline ends of V and J, which lose 4 bases and 2 bases respectively. In the germline V gene, CDR1 corresponds to ENHRY and CDR2 to SYGVKD. mRNA, which captures expressed receptors, was used instead of genomic DNA for quantification of TCRbeta repertoires. Without any cell sorting, leukocytes from the buffy coat were collected into Trizol, and RNA was extracted using the Direct-zol RNA MiniPrep Plus kit. To separate plasma, buffy coat and red blood cells, the EDTA blood tubes were centrifuged right away at 4 degrees C. This clonotype appeared a few times. The specificity of this receptor is unknown. Base qualities were left out, and no much larger clone turns up one base away. The method was PCR. Sequenced on an Illumina MiSeq. cDNA was synthesized with SMARTScribe reverse transcriptase and a 5' template-switch oligo that added a universal priming site. A 12-nucleotide random unique molecular identifier (UMI) was carried by the template-switch oligo, and each cDNA molecule was tagged with this UMI. During reverse transcription, chain-specific reverse primers targeted TCRbeta transcripts. Uracil DNA glycosylase treatment was used to remove residual template-switch adapters, and a Qiagen MinElute kit was used to purify the cDNA. For the first PCR, 20 to 25 cycles were run with KAPA HiFi HotStart ReadyMix and step-out primers, split across four 50 ul reactions. Products of the first-round PCR were gel-purified before additional amplification. Illumina Nextera adapters were attached in a second PCR of around 8 cycles, and the libraries were then purified and pooled. A 50-nucleotide 5' read captured the UMI barcode for each TCRbeta molecule. The original methods were these. Reads were grouped by UMI into consensus reads using the MIGEC toolkit. PEAR was used to merge forward and reverse consensus reads into final reads. Identical UMI-sequence pairs found in more than one library were treated as cross-sample contamination and removed by a custom decontamination script. MIGMAP, a wrapper around IgBLAST, was used to carry out V(D)J assignment and CDR3 extraction. TCR clonotypes were defined by identical V gene, J gene and CDR3 amino acid sequence; CDR1 and CDR2 were not sequenced. Starting from the raw public reads, TCRdb applied fastp trimming at Q25, assembled clones with MiXCR and retained in-frame beta chains. Merged by CDR3 protein, the rows form single entries marked with the most common genes and DNA. TCRdb, rather than the study authors, made the V and J calls. In all, the sample holds 1,500 to 2,000 distinct CDR3 sequences, and around 48% of those were seen once. The ten largest make up about 35% of the sample.

The clonotype was recovered from a human donor in good health. The V and J segments used are TRBV10-3 and TRBJ1-1; no D gene call is confident. The source material was peripheral blood. Read as DNA, the sequence is TGTGCCATCAGTGGGCTCCCTTTAGGAGGGATGGCCCCTAACACTGAAGCTTTCTTT. This encodes CAISGLPLGGMAPNTEAFF.